What follows describes a single TCR beta chain. Its matching antigen is unknown. This entry belongs to a study of T cells in Graves' hyperthyroidism and ophthalmopathy. Study-level findings and limits: Ophthalmopathy onset followed model prediction by a median approximately six months. Peripheral blood also featured most of the thyroid clonotypes expanded above 0.001.

Trimming removed 0 bases from V and 8 bases from J; junction bases left unmatched: 6. From germline, CDR1 is MGHRA and CDR2 YSYEKL. CDR3 length: 15 amino acids. TCR beta CDR3 sequences were amplified from RNA transcripts. When the TCR CDR3 underwent first-round RT-PCR, the HTBI primer set was used. TCRdb reprocessed the multiplex PCR reads via MiXCR and lists one record per CDR3 protein. The table shows roughly 700,000 distinct CDR3 sequences, with 11% to 15% occurring only once. Sequenced: blood. This chain joins TRBV4-1 and TRBJ2-4; 8 nucleotides match TRBD2. The source of this sequence is a woman in her late teens or twenties with Graves' hyperthyroidism. Here the CDR3 DNA reads TGCGCCAGCAGCCAAGAGAGCGGGAGTTTTTACATTCAGTACTTC. This gives the protein CASSQESGSFYIQYF.